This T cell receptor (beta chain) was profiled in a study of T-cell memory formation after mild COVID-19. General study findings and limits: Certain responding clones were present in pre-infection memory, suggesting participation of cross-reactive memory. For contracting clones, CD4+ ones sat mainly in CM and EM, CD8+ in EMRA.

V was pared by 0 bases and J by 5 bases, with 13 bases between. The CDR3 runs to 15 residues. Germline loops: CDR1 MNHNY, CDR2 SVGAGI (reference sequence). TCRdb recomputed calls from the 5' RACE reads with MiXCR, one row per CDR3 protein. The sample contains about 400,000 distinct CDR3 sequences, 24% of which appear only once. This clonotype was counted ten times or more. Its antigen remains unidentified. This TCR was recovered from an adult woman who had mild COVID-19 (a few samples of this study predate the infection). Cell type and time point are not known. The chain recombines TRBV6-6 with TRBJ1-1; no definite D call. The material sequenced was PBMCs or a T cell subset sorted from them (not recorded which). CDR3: CASSYSKGGRTEAFF. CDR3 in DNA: TGTGCCAGCAGTTACTCGAAAGGAGGGAGGACTGAAGCTTTCTTT.